Listed here are 26 T cell receptor beta chains from one sample, sequenced in a study of blood T cell repertoires in COVID-19. Assay used: immunoSEQ multiplex PCR; TCRdb lists only in-frame clones, some missing. The table lists more than 9,000 clones, 85% to 90% of them singletons, with about 22% in the top ten. Sequencing was carried out using peripheral blood. The receptors were gathered from a woman aged 60 to 75 with active COVID-19.

The rearrangement uses TRBV6-5 and TRBJ1-5; tentatively, D is TRBD1 (5 bases). Between the trimmed V and J ends, which lost 6 bases and 1 base, there was a span of 10 bases. This CDR3 comprises 14 residues. CDR1 is MNHEY, CDR2 SVGAGI, per germline. The CDR3 nucleotides read TGTGCCAGCAGGGAGGGACTAAGCAATCAGCCCCAGCATTTT. Translated: CASREGLSNQPQHF.

J is TRBJ2-2 and V is TRBV15; tentatively, D is TRBD2 (5 bases). Germline assignment: CDR1 LNHNV and CDR2 YYDKDF (reference sequence). V lost 8 bases and J lost 3, with 10 bases in between. The CDR3 totals 13 residues. The CDR3 reads CATGPGYTGELFF. In DNA, the CDR3 is TGTGCCACCGGCCCGGGGTACACCGGGGAGCTGTTTTTT.

V is TRBV28 and J is TRBJ2-5; D perhaps matches TRBD2 (6 bases). The CDR3 has 15 residues. Looked up from germline, CDR1 is MDHEN and CDR2 is SYDVKM. Trimming cost V 6 bases and J 1 base, with 15 bases left between them. CDR3 nucleotide sequence: TGTGCCAGCAGCCTTTTGGGGGGTACCCAAGAGACCCAGTACTTC. It translates to CASSLLGGTQETQYF.

The rearrangement uses TRBV25-1 and TRBJ2-3; 12 bases map to TRBD1. Germline values: CDR1 MGHDK, CDR2 SYGVNS. The V gene end was trimmed by 7 bases and the J gene end by 2 bases; junction bases not matched to a gene: 7. This CDR3 contains 16 residues. The CDR3 spells CASKTGTGGTTDTQYF. In DNA, the CDR3 is TGTGCCAGCAAGACTGGGACAGGGGGCACCACAGATACGCAGTATTTT.

The V call is TRBV6-5, the J call TRBJ2-7; TRBD2 is a possible D gene (5 bases). Trimming removed 1 base from V and 1 base from J, with 8 bases in between. This CDR3 contains 14 residues. The germline V gene encodes CDR1 MNHEY and CDR2 SVGAGI. The CDR3 DNA reads TGTGCCAGCAGTTACTTTTCGGGATCCTACGAGCAGTACTTC. Encoded protein: CASSYFSGSYEQYF.

The rearrangement uses TRBV11-2 and TRBJ1-2; 10 bases fit TRBD1. This CDR3 contains 14 residues. Looked up from germline, CDR1 is SGHAT and CDR2 is FQNNGV. Germline trimming cut 1 base from V and 8 bases from J; bases unmatched to any gene: 4. DNA of the CDR3: TGTGCCAGCAGCTTAGTCGGGACAGGGGAGGGCTACACCTTC. Protein product: CASSLVGTGEGYTF.

The V call is TRBV4-1, the J call TRBJ2-7, with 7 bases fitting TRBD2. The trim removed 0 bases at V and 5 bases at J, leaving 10 bases unmatched. The CDR3 is 16 residues long. The V gene's germline CDR1 is MGHRA and CDR2 YSYEKL. In nucleotides, the CDR3 is TGCGCCAGCAGCCAAGAGGCGGCGGGAGAGGGCGACGAGCAGTACTTC. Its translation: CASSQEAAGEGDEQYF.

This chain joins TRBV2 and TRBJ1-5; 10 bases are a match to TRBD1. Germline values: CDR1 SNHLY, CDR2 FYNNEI. CDR3 length: 15 amino acids. V lost 7 bases to trimming and J lost 4 bases; unmatched junction nucleotides: 7. CDR3 bases: TGTGCCAGCAATCCGGGACAGGGGAAAAATCAGCCCCAGCATTTT. Its protein is CASNPGQGKNQPQHF.

The CDR3 DNA sequence: TGTGCCAGCAGCGTAGGTGCGGGGGCCGGGGGGGAGACCCAGTACTTC. Its translation: CASSVGAGAGGETQYF. V is TRBV9 and J is TRBJ2-5; D perhaps matches TRBD2 (7 bases). The length of the CDR3 is 16 residues. Germline CDR1 is SGDLS and CDR2 is YYNGEE. Deletions cut 0 bases from V and 5 bases from J, with 17 bases between.

The chain combines TRBV19 with TRBJ2-5; D is possibly TRBD2 (5 bases). CDR1 LNHDA and CDR2 SQIVND come from the germline V gene (reference sequence). This CDR3 spans 17 amino acids. The V end lost 0 bases, the J end lost 0 bases, and 14 bases lay between the germline ends. In DNA, the CDR3 is TGTGCCAGTAGTATAGAGGGTAGCTGGGAGTACCAAGAGACCCAGTACTTC. Protein product: CASSIEGSWEYQETQYF.

This rearrangement joins TRBV7-9 to TRBJ1-4; D remains unclear. CDR1 and CDR2 from the germline V gene are SEHNR and FQNEAQ (reference sequence). The CDR3 spans 15 residues. Trimming removed 5 bases at V and 5 bases at J, with 15 bases between. The CDR3: CASSGAGGSNEKLFF. The CDR3 nucleotides are TGTGCCAGCAGCGGCGCCGGAGGGTCCAATGAAAAACTGTTTTTT.

The chain recombines TRBV7-3 with TRBJ2-4; 8 bases match TRBD1. The germline V gene encodes CDR1 SGHTA and CDR2 FQGTGA. The V and J ends lost 4 bases and 9 bases, in that order; junction bases with no gene match: 11. This CDR3 has 15 residues. The CDR3 loop is CASSSPGGERGIQYF. DNA of the CDR3: TGTGCCAGCAGCTCCCCAGGGGGCGAAAGGGGCATTCAGTACTTC. Full variable domain (outside the CDR3, taken from reference TRBV7-3 and TRBJ2-4): GAGVSQTPSNKVTEKGKYVELRCDPISGHTALYWYRQSLGQGPEFLIYFQGTGAADDSGLPNDRFFAVRPEGSVSTLKIQRTERGDSAVYLCASSSPGGERGIQYFGAGTRLSVL.

This chain links TRBV2 with TRBJ1-5; 8 nucleotides match TRBD1. The CDR3 length is 15 residues. V lost 4 bases, J lost 6 bases, and 8 bases stayed unmatched. The germline CDR1 and CDR2 sequences are SNHLY and FYNNEI. The CDR3 spells CASSADRVESQPQHF. CDR3 sequence (DNA): TGTGCCAGCAGTGCGGACAGGGTAGAAAGTCAGCCCCAGCATTTT.

The J gene is TRBJ1-4, the V gene TRBV30; possible D gene TRBD1, 6 bases. V lost 3 bases and J 8 bases, leaving 13 bases between the germline ends. Germline V gene data show CDR1 as GTSNPN and CDR2 as SVGIG (reference sequence). The CDR3 has 13 amino acids. The CDR3 region has the DNA TGTGCCTGGAGGGAGACGCAGGGGGAAAAACTGTTTTTT. Translated, it gives CAWRETQGEKLFF. The full variable domain, its missing parts supplied by reference TRBV30 and TRBJ1-4, is SQTIHQWPATLVQPVGSPLSLECTVEGTSNPNLYWYRQAAGRGLQLLFYSVGIGQISSEVPQNLSASRPQDRQFILSSKKLLLSDSGFYLCAWRETQGEKLFFGSGTQLSVL.

This chain connects TRBV28 to TRBJ2-5; D call uncertain. V gave up 8 bases and J gave up 4 bases, with 8 bases separating them. The length of the CDR3 is 11 residues. Germline values: CDR1 MDHEN, CDR2 SYDVKM. The CDR3 nucleotides are TGTGCCAGCCGCTACCTAGAGACCCAGTACTTC. This encodes CASRYLETQYF.

The table lists this clone with a count of one. The rearrangement uses TRBV21-1 and TRBJ2-2; the table assigns TRBD1, which was not confirmed against the DNA. TRBV21-1 is a pseudogene. The CDR3 is made up of 17 amino acids. The CDR3 sequence is CASSSYPSGHPHRGAVF. The CDR3 DNA follows: TGTGCCAGCAGCTCTTACCCCTCGGGACACCCGCACCGGGGAGCTGTTTTT.

The gene calls are TRBV24-1 and TRBJ2-3, with TRBD2 matching 7 bases. CDR1 KGHDR and CDR2 SFDVKD come from the germline V gene. CDR3 size: 17 residues. J was trimmed by 0 bases and V by 3 bases; bases with no gene match: 8. The CDR3 bases are TGTGCCACCAGTGATGCGGCTAGCGGACTTAGCACAGATACGCAGTATTTT. Translation: CATSDAASGLSTDTQYF.

The chain is built from TRBV19 and TRBJ1-4, with 9 bases lining up with TRBD1. Trimming removed 5 bases from V and 8 bases from J; junction bases left unmatched: 12. The length of the CDR3 is 16 residues. The germline V gene encodes CDR1 LNHDA and CDR2 SQIVND (reference sequence). The CDR3 nucleotides read TGTGCCAGTAGTCCCCAACGGACAGGGGAGGAAGAAAAACTGTTTTTT. Encoded protein: CASSPQRTGEEEKLFF.

The rearrangement joins TRBV28 to TRBJ1-2, with D perhaps matching TRBD1 (6 bases). The CDR3 runs to 14 residues. Germline V gene lookup returns CDR1 MDHEN and CDR2 SYDVKM. V lost 3 bases and J 5 bases, leaving 13 bases between the germline ends. The CDR3 protein is CASSLRGPRYGYTF. The CDR3 DNA reads as TGTGCCAGCAGTTTGCGGGGGCCGCGGTATGGCTACACCTTC.

V gene TRBV3-1 (or the pseudogene TRBV3-2) combines with J gene TRBJ1-5; D is uncertain. The ends were cut back, 1 base at V and 3 bases at J, with 10 bases in the middle. Germline V gene sequence: CDR1 LGHDT, CDR2 YNNKEL (reference sequence). CDR3 size: 15 residues. The CDR3 DNA is TGTGCCAGCAGCCAAGGGCATCAGGTCAATCAGCCCCAGCATTTT. Translation gives CASSQGHQVNQPQHF.

This rearrangement joins TRBV3-1 (or the pseudogene TRBV3-2) to TRBJ1-3, with TRBD1 as a possible D gene (5 bases). Between the trimmed V and J ends, which lost 1 base and 12 bases, there was a span of 16 bases. The CDR3 extends over 14 amino acids. CDR1 and CDR2 (germline): LGHDT, YNNKEL (reference sequence). CDR3 region: CASSQGGTGIIIYF. DNA for the CDR3: TGTGCCAGCAGCCAAGGCGGGACGGGCATTATCATATATTTT.

The rearrangement joins TRBV19 to TRBJ2-7; D perhaps matches TRBD2 (5 bases). Trimming took 5 bases from V and 6 from J, leaving 14 bases between them. Germline CDR1 LNHDA, CDR2 SQIVND (reference sequence). The CDR3 has 13 amino acids. The CDR3 nucleotides read TGTGCCAGTAGTTCTGGCGGGCTCGGCGAGCAGTACTTC. Translating it yields CASSSGGLGEQYF.

J is TRBJ1-5 and V is TRBV2; D gene unclear. The CDR3 is made up of 15 amino acids. V was pared by 3 bases and J by 3 bases, with 12 bases between. Per the germline V gene, CDR1 is SNHLY and CDR2 is FYNNEI. The CDR3 protein is CASSEETAFNQPQHF. CDR3 nucleotide sequence: TGTGCCAGCAGTGAGGAGACGGCCTTCAATCAGCCCCAGCATTTT.

The V and J genes are TRBV7-8 and TRBJ1-2; 9 nucleotides agree with TRBD1. The length of the CDR3 is 14 residues. CDR1 is SGHVS, CDR2 FQNEAQ, per germline. Trimming removed 6 bases from V and 1 base from J; junction bases left unmatched: 3. As DNA, the CDR3 is TGTGCCAGCAGTCGGACAGGGGTTAACTATGGCTACACCTTC. Encoded protein: CASSRTGVNYGYTF.

V usage is TRBV18 and J usage is TRBJ1-1, with D uncertain. Germline V gene lookup returns CDR1 KGHSH and CDR2 LQKENI. The CDR3 runs to 14 residues. V lost 5 bases to trimming and J lost 2 bases, with 12 bases between them. CDR3 DNA: TGTGCCAGCTCATTACCACGGGAAAACACTGAAGCTTTCTTT. The encoded protein is CASSLPRENTEAFF. Supplemented by reference TRBV18 and TRBJ1-1, the full variable domain reads NAGVMQNPRHLVRRRGQEARLRCSPMKGHSHVYWYRQLPEEGLKFMVYLQKENIIDESGMPKERFSAEFPKEGPSILRIQQVVRGDSAAYFCASSLPRENTEAFFGQGTRLTVV.

This chain connects TRBV15 to TRBJ1-2; D may be TRBD1 (6 bases). The CDR3 extends over 16 amino acids. CDR1 and CDR2 (germline): LNHNV, YYDKDF (reference sequence). V was cut by 1 base and J by 6 bases, with 18 bases left in between. The CDR3 loop is CATSRGNLDSLNGYTF. In DNA, the CDR3 is TGTGCCACCAGCAGAGGAAATCTGGACAGCCTTAATGGCTACACCTTC.